This passage covers 2 T cell receptor beta chains from one sample sequenced in a study of molecular identifiers for immune sequencing clone quantification. TCRdb reprocessed the PCR reads with MiXCR, giving one entry per CDR3 protein. The profile shows about 510,000 distinct CDR3 sequences, roughly 23% of them singletons. Sequenced sample: naive CD8+ T cells from blood, with Jurkat cell RNA spiked in. Regarding subset: FACS-sorted CD8+CD4-CCR7+CD45RA+ naive T cells. These receptors were collected from a human donor in good health. Some libraries in this study had Jurkat cell RNA spiked in.

This clonotype was seen ten or more times. This chain links TRBV15 with TRBJ1-4; a possible D gene is TRBD1 (6 bases). Trimming shortened V by 6 bases and J by 7 bases, and 12 bases separated the two germline ends. CDR1 and CDR2 from the germline V gene are LNHNV and YYDKDF (reference sequence). The CDR3 covers 13 residues. CDR3 sequence reads: CATRTDRTEKLFF. The CDR3 DNA is TGTGCCACCAGAACGGACAGAACTGAAAAACTGTTTTTT.

Turning to this clonotype: Being one base from a much bigger clone, this may be a read error. The V call is TRBV2, the J call TRBJ2-3; tentative D call: TRBD1 (6 bases). The germline V gene encodes CDR1 SNHLY and CDR2 FYNNEI. The CDR3 length is 15 residues. V dropped 5 bases and J dropped 4 bases, with 16 bases sitting between them. CDR3 nucleotide sequence: TGTGCCAGCAGTTCGCCGGGACACCCCGCAGATACGCAGTATTTT. This translates into CASSSPGHPADTQYF.